This T cell receptor beta chain was identified in a study of blood T cell repertoires in COVID-19 (TCRdb year 2020). In the study overall: The collaborator samples originated in the United States, Italy and Spain and spanned the acute and convalescent phases of COVID-19. A freely available public database, intended as a resource for researchers studying the immune response to SARS-CoV-2, is where the repertoires were released. Where available, HLA class I and class II types were obtained from metadata supplied by the sample provider rather than from assay-based typing. Nearly every sample came with metadata listing a de-identified subject ID, COVID-19 status, age in years and sex. The dataset comprised deeply sampled blood TCRbeta repertoires from subjects exposed to, actively infected with, or recovered from COVID-19. The material from the prospective study consisted of cDNA or gDNA derived from T cells, B-cell-depleted T cells, or PBMCs. The samples were drawn from two sources: the first 160 participants of the ongoing ImmuneRACE study, and 1,000 to 1,500 subjects contributed by 6 global collaborators.

The immunoSEQ Assay, a bias-controlled multiplex PCR, was used to amplify TCRbeta CDR3 regions from genomic DNA. On the authors' methods: The number of nucleated cells in each sample was estimated by amplification of reference gene primers within the assay. To quantify the absolute abundance of each unique TCRbeta CDR3 rearrangement, sequence reads were collapsed and filtered. Productive Simpson clonality was computed per sample as the square root of Simpson's diversity index over productive rearrangements. TCRdb provides this immuneACCESS table in a form limited to in-frame rearrangements. Some clones are lacking; in checked studies, under half of them reflect an unresolved V gene, and why the rest are absent is not known. The DNA gave D and trimming, while V, J and clone size come from that table. For this sample there are a few hundred thousand clones; about four fifths appear just once. Less than 2% of the sample belongs to the ten largest clones.

Taken from cysteine to phenylalanine, the CDR3 has 16 residues. CDR3 DNA only is kept here, 48 bases in frame from base 1. V ends up 4 bases short and J 5 bases short, with an unmatched junction base count of 5. CDR1 and CDR2, per the germline V gene, are SGHRS and YFSETQ. Results the study describes overall, beyond this receptor: Clinical and demographic metadata were provided uncurated, with the amount varying by source and participant.

This clone was seen only once. No cognate antigen has been identified for it. No much larger clone is present one base from it, and per-base qualities are unavailable. Another Seattle source contributed samples from volunteer blood donors who had recovered from COVID-19. Collaborating institutions collected whole blood in K2EDTA tubes following their own protocols. For TCRbeta analysis, collaborator samples were shipped as frozen whole blood, as isolated PBMCs, or as DNA extracted from either sample type. Rearrangement joined TRBV5-1 to TRBJ2-2, with 13 central nucleotides matching TRBD2. This clonotype originated in a middle-aged woman who had recovered from COVID-19. The specimen was peripheral blood. The CDR3 corresponds to CASSATSGGATGELFF. The DNA sequence follows: TGCGCCAGCAGCGCCACTAGCGGGGGGGCGACCGGGGAGCTGTTTTTT.